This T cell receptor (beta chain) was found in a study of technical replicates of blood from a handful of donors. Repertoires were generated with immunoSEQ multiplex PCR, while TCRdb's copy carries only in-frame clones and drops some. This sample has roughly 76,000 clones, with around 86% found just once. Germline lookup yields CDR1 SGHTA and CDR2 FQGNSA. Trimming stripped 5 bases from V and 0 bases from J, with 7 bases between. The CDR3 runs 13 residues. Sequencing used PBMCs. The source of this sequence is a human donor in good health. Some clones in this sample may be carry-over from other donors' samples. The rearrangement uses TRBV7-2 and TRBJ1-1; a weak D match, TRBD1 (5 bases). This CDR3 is CASSRGMNTEAFF. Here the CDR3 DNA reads TGTGCCAGCAGCCGGGGGATGAACACTGAAGCTTTCTTT.